The following is a T cell receptor (beta chain) sequence with its context. Antigen unknown. Before any sequencing was done, the ViraFEST assay used viral peptide pools to expand antigen-specific CD4+ T cells. A roughly 10-day culture period preceded the isolation of CD4+ T cells. This person caught SARS-CoV-2 sometime from March to December 2020, and PCR testing confirmed the infection. Peptides at around 10 ug/ml and IL-2 at about 10 IU/ml were added to approximately 2 million PBMC per well. Half the medium was replaced with IL-2 medium on days 3 and 7. This entry is derived from a study of vaccination effects on CD4 cells after COVID-19. Study observations and caveats: Newly vaccine-induced clones made up most of the convalescents' post-vaccine spike-reactive clones.

Method: immunoSEQ multiplex PCR; TCRdb's copy keeps in-frame clones and lacks some. Of 70,000 or so clones in the sample, 73% were seen once. V lost 5 bases to trimming and J lost 4 bases, with 14 bases between them. The CDR3 is made up of 14 amino acids. CDR1 is SEHNR, CDR2 FQNEAQ, per germline (reference sequence). The sequence was collected from a human donor who had a prior SARS-CoV-2 infection. The source was CD4+ T cells from PBMCs cultured with HIV peptides, collected before COVID-19 vaccination. As for subset: HIV-1 Nef peptide pool negative control/reference culture. The V call is TRBV7-9, the J call TRBJ1-2; D ambiguous. The CDR3 is CASSPPEPGYGYTF. CDR3 bases: TGTGCCAGCAGCCCACCCGAGCCCGGCTATGGCTACACCTTC.